This TCR beta chain was captured in a study of breast tumors, draining lymph nodes, adjacent tissues. The study, taken as a whole, reports: Compared with lymph nodes, tumors were less diverse; compared with nontumor tissue, more.

This CDR3 comprises 13 residues. The V and J ends lost 0 bases and 3 bases respectively, with 5 bases between them. Germline assignment: CDR1 ENHRY and CDR2 SYGVKD. TCRdb analysed the multiplex PCR reads with MiXCR anew, one entry per CDR3 protein. This table has more than 100,000 distinct CDR3 sequences, about 20% appearing once. Points on this clonotype: The antigen remains undetermined. A read error is possible here, since a much larger clone lies one base away. The final CDR3 position lacks the conserved phenylalanine or tryptophan, pointing to a likely read error.

Breast cancer patients provided tissue from their axillary draining lymph nodes. The chain uses TRBV10-3 and TRBJ1-2; D is uncertain. Source material: axillary lymph node tissue. The source is a female donor with breast cancer. Some clones in this sample may be carry-over from other donors' samples. The DNA of the CDR3 is TGTGCCATCAGTGAGTCGAAATACTATGGCTACACCCTC. This gives the protein CAISESKYYGYTL.